The 5 T cell receptor beta chains below all came from one sample that was sequenced in a study of blood T cell repertoires in COVID-19. Some clones are missing from TCRdb's copy, which holds only in-frame ones; the method was immunoSEQ multiplex PCR. Of 150,000 to 200,000 clones listed, 80% to 90% are singletons. Sequenced input: peripheral blood. These receptors originate from an elderly woman with COVID-19, enrolled during active disease.

The chain has TRBV9 and TRBJ2-6, with 7 bases aligning to TRBD1. CDR1 is SGDLS, CDR2 YYNGEE, per germline. After removal of 2 bases from V and 4 bases from J, the junction contained 3 bases not matched to a gene. CDR3 size: 15 residues. The CDR3, as DNA: TGTGCCAGCAGCGTGACAGGGTTAGGGGCCAACGTCCTGACTTTC. It is translated as CASSVTGLGANVLTF.

This clone has only one observation. The CDR3 is CASSEGGHQPQHF. The DNA for the CDR3 is TGTGCCAGCAGTGAGGGGGGGCACCAGCCCCAGCATTTT. The genes are TRBV25-1 and TRBJ1-5; perhaps TRBD1 as D (6 bases). Trimming removed 3 bases from V and 7 bases from J, with 10 bases in between. Germline CDR1 MGHDK, CDR2 SYGVNS. This CDR3 is 13 amino acids long.

The V and J genes are TRBV6-5 and TRBJ1-2; D is perhaps TRBD1 (5 bases). V was shortened by 8 bases and J by 4 bases, with 11 bases between the two germline ends. The CDR3 covers 12 residues. Germline lookup yields CDR1 MNHEY and CDR2 SVGAGI. CDR3 amino acids: CASGGGTYGYTF. CDR3 in DNA: TGTGCCAGCGGCGGGGGGACCTATGGCTACACCTTC.

The CDR3 loop reads CASKSGPNTIYF. The CDR3 DNA follows: TGTGCCAGCAAGTCAGGGCCAAACACCATATATTTT. The V and J genes are TRBV2 and TRBJ1-3; TRBD1 might be the D (5 bases). CDR3 length: 12 residues. Germline CDR1 and CDR2: SNHLY and FYNNEI. Trimming removed 7 bases from V and 6 bases from J, with 10 bases in between.

The V call is TRBV20-1, the J call TRBJ2-7; TRBD1 is a possible D gene (5 bases). Germline CDR1 reads DFQATT; CDR2 reads SNEGSKA (reference sequence). Deletions cut 8 bases from V and 3 bases from J, with 11 bases between. The CDR3 contains 11 residues. The CDR3 DNA follows: TGCAGTCCTACGGACAACTACGAGCAGTACTTC. This translates into CSPTDNYEQYF.